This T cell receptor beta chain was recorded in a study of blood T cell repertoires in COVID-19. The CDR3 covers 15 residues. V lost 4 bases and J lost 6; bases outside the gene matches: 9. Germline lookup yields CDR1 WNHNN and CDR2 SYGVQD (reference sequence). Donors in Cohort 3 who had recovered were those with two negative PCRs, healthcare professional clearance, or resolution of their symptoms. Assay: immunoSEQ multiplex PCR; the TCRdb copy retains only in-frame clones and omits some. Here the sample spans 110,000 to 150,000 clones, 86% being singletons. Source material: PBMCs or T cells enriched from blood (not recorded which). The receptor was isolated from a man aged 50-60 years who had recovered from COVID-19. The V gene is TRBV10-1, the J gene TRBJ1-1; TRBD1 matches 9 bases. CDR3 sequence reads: CASSGHRGPFAEAFF. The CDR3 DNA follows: TGCGCCAGCAGTGGCCACAGGGGGCCCTTCGCTGAAGCTTTCTTT.